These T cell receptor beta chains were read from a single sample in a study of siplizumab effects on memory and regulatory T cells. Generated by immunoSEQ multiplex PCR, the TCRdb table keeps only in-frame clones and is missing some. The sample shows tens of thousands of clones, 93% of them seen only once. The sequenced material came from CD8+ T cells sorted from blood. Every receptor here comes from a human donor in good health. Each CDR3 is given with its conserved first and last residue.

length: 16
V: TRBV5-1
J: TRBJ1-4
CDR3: CASSPGQGRSNEKLFF

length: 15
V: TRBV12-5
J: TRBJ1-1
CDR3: CASGKGAGLNTEAFF

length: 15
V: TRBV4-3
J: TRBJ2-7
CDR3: CASSQDRGSSYEQYF

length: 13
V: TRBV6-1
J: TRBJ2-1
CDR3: CASSEWQFNEQFF

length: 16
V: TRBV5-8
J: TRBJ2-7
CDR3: CASSFAQRGGPYEQYF

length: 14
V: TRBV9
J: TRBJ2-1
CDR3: CASSVGTGLDEQFF

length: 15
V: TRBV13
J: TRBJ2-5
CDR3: CASSLGGTAQETQYF

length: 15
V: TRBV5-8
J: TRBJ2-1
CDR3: CASSLGGRSYNEQFF

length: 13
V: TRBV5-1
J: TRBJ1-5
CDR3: CASSLEGGQPQHF

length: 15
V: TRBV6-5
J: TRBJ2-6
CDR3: CASNSGGPGANVLTF

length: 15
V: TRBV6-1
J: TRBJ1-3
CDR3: CASRFKTGDGNTIYF

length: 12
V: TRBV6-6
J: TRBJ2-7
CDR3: CASRDSSYEQYF

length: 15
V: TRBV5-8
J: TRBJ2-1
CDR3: CASSPELAGVSEQFF

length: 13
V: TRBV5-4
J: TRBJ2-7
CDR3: CASSFGSAGEQYF

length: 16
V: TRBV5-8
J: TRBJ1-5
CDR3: CASSPGGDNFNQPQHF

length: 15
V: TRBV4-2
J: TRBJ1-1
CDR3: CASSQELDRVTEAFF

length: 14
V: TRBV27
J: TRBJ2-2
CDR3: CASSFLQNTGELFF

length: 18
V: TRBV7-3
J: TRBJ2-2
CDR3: CASSSLPQEPGNTGELFF

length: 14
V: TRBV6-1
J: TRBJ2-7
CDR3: CASRTDRNSYEQYF

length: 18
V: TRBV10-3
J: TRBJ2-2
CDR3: CAISGYGSDRGFGGELFF

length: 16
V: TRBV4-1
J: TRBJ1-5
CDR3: CASSHPGDRLDQPQHF

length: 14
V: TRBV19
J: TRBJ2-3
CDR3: CASSIGLSTDTQYF

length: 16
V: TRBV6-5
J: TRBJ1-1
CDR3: CASSYSAGGNVAEAFF

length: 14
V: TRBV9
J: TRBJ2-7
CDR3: CASSPLQGWHEQYF

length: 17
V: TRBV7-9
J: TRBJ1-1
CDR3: CASSLVGRIVSSTEAFF

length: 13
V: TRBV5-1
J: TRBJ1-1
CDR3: CASSLLYVTEAFF

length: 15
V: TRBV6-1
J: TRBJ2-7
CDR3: CATTIPGTDSYEQYF

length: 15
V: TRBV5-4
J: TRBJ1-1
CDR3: CASSLKGEVNTEAFF

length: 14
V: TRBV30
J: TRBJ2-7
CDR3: CAWSVLAGAYEQYF

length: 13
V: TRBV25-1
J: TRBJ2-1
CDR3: CASSEQDLSEEFF

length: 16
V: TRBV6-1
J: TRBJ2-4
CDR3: CASSKGTSGSFNIQYF

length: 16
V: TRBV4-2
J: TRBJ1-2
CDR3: CASSTRGQEANYGYTF

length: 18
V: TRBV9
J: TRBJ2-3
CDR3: CASSVARDRLSSTDTQYF

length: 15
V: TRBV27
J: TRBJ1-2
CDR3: CASSFRQQGYYGYTF

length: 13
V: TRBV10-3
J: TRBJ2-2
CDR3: CAIYQVATGELFF

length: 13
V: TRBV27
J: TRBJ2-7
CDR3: CASSFRESYEQYF

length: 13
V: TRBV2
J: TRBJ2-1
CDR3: CASSGTAYNEQFF

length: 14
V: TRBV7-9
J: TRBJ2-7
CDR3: CASSLNRGFHEQYF

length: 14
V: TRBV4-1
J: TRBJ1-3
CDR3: CASSQDSGGNTIYF

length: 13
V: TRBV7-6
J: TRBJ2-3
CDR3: CASRDRESDTQYF

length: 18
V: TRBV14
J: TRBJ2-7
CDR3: CASSQVPRSAGSSYEQYF

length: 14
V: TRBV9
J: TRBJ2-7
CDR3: CASSASGTGYEQYF

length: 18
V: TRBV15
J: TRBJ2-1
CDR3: CATSRDPQDRGLGNEQFF

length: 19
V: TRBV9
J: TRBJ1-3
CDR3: CASSGGSSVSSVAGNTIYF

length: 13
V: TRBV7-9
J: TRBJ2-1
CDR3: CASSLAGADEQFF